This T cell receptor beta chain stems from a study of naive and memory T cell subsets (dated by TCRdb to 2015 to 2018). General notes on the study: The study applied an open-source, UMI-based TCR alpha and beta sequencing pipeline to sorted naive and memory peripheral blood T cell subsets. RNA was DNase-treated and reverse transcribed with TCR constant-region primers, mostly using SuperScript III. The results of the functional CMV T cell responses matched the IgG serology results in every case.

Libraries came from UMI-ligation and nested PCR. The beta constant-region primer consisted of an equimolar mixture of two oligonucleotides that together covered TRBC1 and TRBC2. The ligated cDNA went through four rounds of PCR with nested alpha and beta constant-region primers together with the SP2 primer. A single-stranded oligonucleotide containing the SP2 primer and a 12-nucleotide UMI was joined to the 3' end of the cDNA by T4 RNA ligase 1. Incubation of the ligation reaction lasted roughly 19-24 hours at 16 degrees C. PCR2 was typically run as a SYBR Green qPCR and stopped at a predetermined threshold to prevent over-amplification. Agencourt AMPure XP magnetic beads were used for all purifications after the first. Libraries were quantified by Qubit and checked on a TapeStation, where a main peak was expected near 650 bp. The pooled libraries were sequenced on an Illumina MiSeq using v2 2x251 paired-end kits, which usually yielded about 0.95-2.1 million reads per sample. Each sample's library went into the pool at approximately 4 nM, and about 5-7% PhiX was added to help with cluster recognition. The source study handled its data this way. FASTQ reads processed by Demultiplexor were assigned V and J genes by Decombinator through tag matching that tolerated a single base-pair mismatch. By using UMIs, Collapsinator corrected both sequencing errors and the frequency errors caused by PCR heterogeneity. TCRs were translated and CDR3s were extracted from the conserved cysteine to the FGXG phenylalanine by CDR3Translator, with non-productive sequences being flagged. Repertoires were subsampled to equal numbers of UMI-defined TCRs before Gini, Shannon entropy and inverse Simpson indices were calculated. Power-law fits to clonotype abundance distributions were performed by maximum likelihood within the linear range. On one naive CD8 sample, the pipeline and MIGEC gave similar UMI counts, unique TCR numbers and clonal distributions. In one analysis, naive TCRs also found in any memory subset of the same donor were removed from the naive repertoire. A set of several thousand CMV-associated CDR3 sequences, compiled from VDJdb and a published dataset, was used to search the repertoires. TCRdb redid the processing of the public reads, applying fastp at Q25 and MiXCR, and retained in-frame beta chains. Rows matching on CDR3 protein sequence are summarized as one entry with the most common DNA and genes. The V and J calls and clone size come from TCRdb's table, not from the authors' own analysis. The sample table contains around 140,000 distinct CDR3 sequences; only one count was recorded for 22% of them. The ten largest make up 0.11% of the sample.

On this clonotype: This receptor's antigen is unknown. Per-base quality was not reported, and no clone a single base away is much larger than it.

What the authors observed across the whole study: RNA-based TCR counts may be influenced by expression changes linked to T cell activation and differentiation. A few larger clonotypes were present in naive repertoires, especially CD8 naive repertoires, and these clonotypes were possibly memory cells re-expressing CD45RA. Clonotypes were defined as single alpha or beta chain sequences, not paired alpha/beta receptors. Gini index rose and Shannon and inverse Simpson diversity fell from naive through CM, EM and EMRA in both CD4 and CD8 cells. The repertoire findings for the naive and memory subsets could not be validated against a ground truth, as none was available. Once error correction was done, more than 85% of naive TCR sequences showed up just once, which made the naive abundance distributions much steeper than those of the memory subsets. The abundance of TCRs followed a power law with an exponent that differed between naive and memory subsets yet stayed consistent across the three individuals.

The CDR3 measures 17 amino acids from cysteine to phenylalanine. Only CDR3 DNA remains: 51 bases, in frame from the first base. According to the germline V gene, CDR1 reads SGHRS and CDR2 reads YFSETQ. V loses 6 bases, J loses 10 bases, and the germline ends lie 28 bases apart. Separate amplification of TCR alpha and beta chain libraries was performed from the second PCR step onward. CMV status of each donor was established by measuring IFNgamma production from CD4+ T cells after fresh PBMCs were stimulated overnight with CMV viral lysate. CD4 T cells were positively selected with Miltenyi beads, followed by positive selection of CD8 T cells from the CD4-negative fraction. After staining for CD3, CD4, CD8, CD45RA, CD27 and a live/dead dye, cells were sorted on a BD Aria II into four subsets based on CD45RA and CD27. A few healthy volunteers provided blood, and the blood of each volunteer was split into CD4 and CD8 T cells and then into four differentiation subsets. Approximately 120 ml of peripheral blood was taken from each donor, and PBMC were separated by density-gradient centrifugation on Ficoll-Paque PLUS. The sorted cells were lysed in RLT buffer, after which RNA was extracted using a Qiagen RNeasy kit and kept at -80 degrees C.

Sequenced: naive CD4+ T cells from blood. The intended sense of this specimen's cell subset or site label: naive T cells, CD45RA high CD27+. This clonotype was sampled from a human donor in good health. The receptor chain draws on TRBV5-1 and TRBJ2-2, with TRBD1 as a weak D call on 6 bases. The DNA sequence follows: TGCGCCAGCATGGAGTCCGGACCAAGGGGGTCTAAGGAGGAGCTGTTTTTT. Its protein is CASMESGPRGSKEELFF.